This TCR beta chain was documented in a study of shared clonotypes between healthy human individuals. An even split of each subset's genomic DNA across several immunoSEQ plates was performed. The repertoire was sequenced with immunoSEQ multiplex PCR; TCRdb's copy has only in-frame clones and lacks some. The table lists under 1,100,000 clones, more than 75% of them singletons, with 0.55% to 0.7% in the top ten. Per the germline V gene, CDR1 is MNHNS and CDR2 is SASEGT. V lost 11 bases to trimming and J lost 3 bases; unmatched junction nucleotides: 6. The CDR3 consists of 15 residues. This clone was seen a single time.

Sequenced: memory CD4+ T cells from PBMCs. As to subset: CD45RA-negative fraction. This TCR was recovered from a man younger than 35 in good health. Some clones in this sample may be carry-over from other donors' samples. The chain uses TRBV6-1 and TRBJ2-3, with 15 positions matching TRBD2. CDR3 coding DNA: TGTGCCTGCGGGACTAGCGGGAGGTTGACAGATACGCAGTATTTT. It yields the protein CACGTSGRLTDTQYF.